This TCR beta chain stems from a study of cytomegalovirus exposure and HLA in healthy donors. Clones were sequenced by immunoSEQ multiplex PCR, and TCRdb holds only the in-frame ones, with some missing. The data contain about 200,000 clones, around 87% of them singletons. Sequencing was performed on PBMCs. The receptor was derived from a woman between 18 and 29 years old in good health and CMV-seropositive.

CDR3 residues: CSVEAMTGVTEAFF. CDR3 sequence (DNA): TGCAGCGTTGAAGCTATGACAGGGGTTACTGAAGCTTTCTTT. J is TRBJ1-1 and V is TRBV29-1; 8 nucleotides line up with TRBD1. CDR3 length: 14 residues. Germline V gene lookup returns CDR1 SQVTM and CDR2 ANQGSEA. V was pared by 1 base and J by 5 bases, with 6 bases of the junction left unmatched. The full variable domain, with the rest looked up from reference TRBV29-1 and TRBJ1-1, is SAVISQKPSRDICQRGTSLTIQCQVDSQVTMMFWYRQQPGQSLTLIATANQGSEATYESGFVIDKFPISRPNLTFSTLTVSNMSPEDSSIYLCSVEAMTGVTEAFFGQGTRLTVV.